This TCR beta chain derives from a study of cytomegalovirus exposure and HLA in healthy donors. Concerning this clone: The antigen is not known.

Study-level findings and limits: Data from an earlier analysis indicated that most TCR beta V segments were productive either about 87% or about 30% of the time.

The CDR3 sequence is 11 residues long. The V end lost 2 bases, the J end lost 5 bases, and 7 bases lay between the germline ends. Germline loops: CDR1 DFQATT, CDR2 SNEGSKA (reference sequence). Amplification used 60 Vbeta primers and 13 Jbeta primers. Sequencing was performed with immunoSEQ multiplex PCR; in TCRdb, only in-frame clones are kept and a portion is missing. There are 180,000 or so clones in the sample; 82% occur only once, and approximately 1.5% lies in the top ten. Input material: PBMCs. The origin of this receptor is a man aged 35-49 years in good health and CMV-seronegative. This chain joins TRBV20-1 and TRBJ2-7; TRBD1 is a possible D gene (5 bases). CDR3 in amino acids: CSARQGHEQYF. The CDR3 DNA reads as TGCAGTGCTAGACAGGGCCACGAGCAGTACTTC.